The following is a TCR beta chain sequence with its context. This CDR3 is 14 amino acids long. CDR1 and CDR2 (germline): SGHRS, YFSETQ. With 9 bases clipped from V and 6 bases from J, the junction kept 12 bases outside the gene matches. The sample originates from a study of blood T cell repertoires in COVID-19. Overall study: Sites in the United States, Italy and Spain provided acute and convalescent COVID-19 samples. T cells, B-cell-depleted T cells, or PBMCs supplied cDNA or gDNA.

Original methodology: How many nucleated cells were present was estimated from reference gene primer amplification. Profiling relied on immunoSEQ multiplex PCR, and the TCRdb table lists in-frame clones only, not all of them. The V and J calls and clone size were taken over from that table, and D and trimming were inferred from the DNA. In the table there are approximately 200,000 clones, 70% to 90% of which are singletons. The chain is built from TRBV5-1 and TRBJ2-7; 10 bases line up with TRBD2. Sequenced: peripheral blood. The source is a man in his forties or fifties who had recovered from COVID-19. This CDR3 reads CATTQVASGSEQYF. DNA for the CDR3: TGCGCCACCACCCAGGTAGCTAGCGGGAGCGAGCAGTACTTC.